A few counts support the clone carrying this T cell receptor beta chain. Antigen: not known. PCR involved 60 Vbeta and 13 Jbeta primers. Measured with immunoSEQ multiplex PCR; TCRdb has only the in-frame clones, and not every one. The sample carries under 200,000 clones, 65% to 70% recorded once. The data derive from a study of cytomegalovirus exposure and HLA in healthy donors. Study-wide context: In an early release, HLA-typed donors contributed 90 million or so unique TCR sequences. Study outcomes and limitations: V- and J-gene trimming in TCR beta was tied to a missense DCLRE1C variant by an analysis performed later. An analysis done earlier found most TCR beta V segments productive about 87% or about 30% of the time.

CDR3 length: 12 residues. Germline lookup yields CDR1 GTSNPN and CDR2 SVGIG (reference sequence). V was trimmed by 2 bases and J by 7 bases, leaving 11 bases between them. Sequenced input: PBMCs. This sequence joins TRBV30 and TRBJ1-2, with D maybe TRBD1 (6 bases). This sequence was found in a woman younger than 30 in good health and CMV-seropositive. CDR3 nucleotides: TGTGCCTGGAGTCAGGGGAACCCTGGCTACACCTTC. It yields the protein CAWSQGNPGYTF. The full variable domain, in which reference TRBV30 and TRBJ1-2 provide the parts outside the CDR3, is SQTIHQWPATLVQPVGSPLSLECTVEGTSNPNLYWYRQAAGRGLQLLFYSVGIGQISSEVPQNLSASRPQDRQFILSSKKLLLSDSGFYLCAWSQGNPGYTFGSGTRLTVV.